This is a list of T cell receptor beta chains from one sample in a study of T-cell memory formation after mild COVID-19. TCRdb redid the calling of the 5' RACE reads with MiXCR, one entry per CDR3 protein. The sample lists around 150,000 distinct CDR3 sequences; 9.5% to 13% were seen once. Input material: PBMCs or a T cell subset sorted from them (not recorded which). These receptors originate from a young man who had mild COVID-19 (a few samples of this study predate the infection). Cell type and time point are not known. Both conserved end residues are part of each CDR3. D genes are given only for firm matches. Expanded clones get a size class; other rows say once, few or many, or leave the size out.

clone size	D gene	J gene	V gene	CDR3 protein	CDR3 DNA
many	TRBD1	TRBJ2-1	TRBV7-2	CASSARTGGREVFF	TGTGCCAGCAGCGCCCGGACAGGGGGCCGGGAGGTGTTCTTC
few	-	TRBJ1-5	TRBV2	CASSEGGTSISQPQHF	TGTGCCAGCAGTGAAGGGGGGACGAGCATTAGTCAGCCCCAGCATTTT
many	-	TRBJ1-1	TRBV15	CATSRDNTEAFF	TGTGCCACCAGCAGAGATAACACTGAAGCTTTCTTT
few	-	TRBJ1-2	TRBV7-8	CASSLRRGGNHGYTF	TGTGCCAGCAGCTTACGGCGAGGGGGGAATCATGGCTACACCTTC
many	TRBD1	TRBJ2-3	TRBV5-1	CASSPTGTGADTQYF	TGCGCCAGCAGCCCAACGGGGACAGGGGCAGATACGCAGTATTTT
-	-	TRBJ1-5	TRBV10-3	CAISGQHADSNQPQHF	TGTGCCATCAGTGGCCAACATGCAGACAGCAATCAGCCCCAGCATTTT
-	-	TRBJ1-1	TRBV20-1	CSAPGVEGTEAFF	TGCAGTGCGCCCGGGGTAGAGGGCACTGAAGCTTTCTTT
few	TRBD2	TRBJ2-5	TRBV5-1	CASSLASGVETQYF	TGCGCCAGCAGCTTGGCCAGCGGGGTAGAGACCCAGTACTTC
-	-	TRBJ1-2	TRBV6-2/TRBV6-3	CASSFSEINYGYTF	TGTGCCAGCAGCTTCAGCGAGATCAACTATGGCTACACCTTC
-	-	TRBJ1-4	TRBV29-1	CSGALGYEKLFF	TGCAGCGGGGCCCTGGGGTACGAAAAACTGTTTTTT
few	-	TRBJ1-4	TRBV7-9	CASRLVSGPNEKLFF	TGTGCCAGCAGATTAGTCTCCGGGCCAAATGAAAAACTGTTTTTT